This TCR beta chain was sequenced during a study of T cell repertoires in cytomegalovirus infection. Study-level background: The public TCR beta signatures pointed to both CMV infection and matching HLA type.

The sample holds many counts of this clonotype. What it binds is unknown. TCRdb recomputed calls from the reads with MiXCR, one row per CDR3 protein. The sample shows 200,000 to 250,000 distinct CDR3 sequences, 9% to 15% of them seen only once. Study-wide findings and caveats: Cumulative frequency of public TCR beta families picked out carriers of CMV plus the relevant HLA. In two of eight donors, the top clonotype was HLA-C-restricted CMV-specific.

Per germline, CDR1 SGHTA and CDR2 FQGNSA. This CDR3 contains 14 residues. V was pared by 4 bases and J by 2 bases, with 12 bases between. The chain combines TRBV7-2 with TRBJ2-7; weak D call: TRBD2 (6 bases). Sequencing was carried out using PBMCs. This receptor was obtained from a human donor in good health (CMV status not recorded). Some clones in this sample may be carry-over from other donors' samples. In DNA, the CDR3 is TGTGCCAGCAGCTCGGGACTTTTACCCTACGAGCAGTACTTC. Its translation is CASSSGLLPYEQYF.